The 25 T cell receptor beta chains listed next were all sequenced from one sample in a study of cytomegalovirus exposure and HLA in healthy donors. This PCR relied on a set of 60 Vbeta primers and 13 Jbeta primers. Profiling relied on immunoSEQ multiplex PCR, and the TCRdb table lists in-frame clones only, not all of them. The sample has about 100,000 clones, more than 75% seen once. Material for sequencing was PBMCs. Receptors were obtained from a man aged 25-40 years in good health and CMV-seropositive.

The rearrangement links TRBV20-1 to TRBJ2-7; D might be TRBD2 (5 bases). Trimming removed 0 bases from V and 9 bases from J, with 9 bases in between. The germline V gene encodes CDR1 DFQATT and CDR2 SNEGSKA (reference sequence). The CDR3 contains 11 residues. Here the CDR3 reads CSARDGVGQYF. The CDR3 DNA sequence: TGCAGTGCTAGAGACGGGGTCGGGCAGTACTTC.

This clone was counted a few times. The rearrangement links TRBV29-1 to TRBJ1-2; a weak D match, TRBD1 (5 bases). V gave up 5 bases and J gave up 3 bases, with 13 bases separating them. This CDR3 is built from 13 residues. CDR1 SQVTM and CDR2 ANQGSEA come from the germline V gene. The CDR3 nucleotides are TGCAGCGTTATATCCGGGGGAGACTATGGCTACACCTTC. Its protein is CSVISGGDYGYTF.

As for this clone: Other DNA sequences of this sample code for an identical CDR3. The genes are TRBV7-8 and TRBJ1-2, with a weak D call TRBD1 (6 bases). The CDR3 totals 14 residues. Germline V CDR1 and CDR2: SGHVS, FQNEAQ. V lost 1 base and J lost 3, with 9 bases in between. CDR3 sequence reads: CASSLVDRDYGYTF. Here the CDR3 DNA reads TGTGCCAGCAGCTTAGTGGACAGAGACTATGGCTACACCTTC.

This rearrangement joins TRBV7-9 to TRBJ2-1; TRBD2 might be the D (5 bases). V was trimmed by 5 bases and J by 0 bases, leaving 11 bases between them. This CDR3 is built from 15 residues. Looked up from germline, CDR1 is SEHNR and CDR2 is FQNEAQ (reference sequence). The CDR3 sequence: CASSGEIGSYNEQFF. The CDR3 DNA reads TGTGCCAGCAGCGGGGAGATCGGCTCCTACAATGAGCAGTTCTTC.

V usage is TRBV15 and J usage is TRBJ2-5; 8 positions agree with TRBD2. The DNA end lines up better with TRBJ2-7; the J call may be wrong. This CDR3 has 16 residues. CDR1 is LNHNV, CDR2 YYDKDF, per germline (reference sequence). This CDR3 reads CATSRDRGGPMGEQYF. The CDR3 DNA reads as TGTGCCACCAGCAGAGATCGGGGGGGCCCAATGGGCGAGCAGTACTTC.

This clone was counted a few times. The chain joins TRBV6-4 to TRBJ2-5, with 8 bases that match TRBD2. CDR3 length equals 15 residues. Trimming at V came to 3 bases and at J to 1 base, leaving 4 bases not matched to a gene. CDR1 MRHNA and CDR2 SNTAGT come from the germline V gene. For the CDR3, the DNA is TGTGCCAGCAGTGAGAGCGGGGGAAGCCAAGAGACCCAGTACTTC. Residues: CASSESGGSQETQYF.

This chain uses TRBV9 with TRBJ1-2, with 8 nucleotides matching TRBD1. Trimming took 4 bases from V and 5 from J; bases not matched to a gene: 10. Germline assignment: CDR1 SGDLS and CDR2 YYNGEE. This CDR3 has 15 residues. The CDR3 nucleotides are TGTGCCAGCAGCCCCCGAGGGACAGGACTTTATGGCTACACCTTC. This encodes CASSPRGTGLYGYTF.

The chain couples TRBV2 to TRBJ1-2; 8 bases fit TRBD1. With V trimmed by 6 bases and J by 4 bases, 7 bases remained unmatched. This CDR3 contains 14 residues. Germline CDR1 SNHLY, CDR2 FYNNEI. CDR3 coding DNA: TGTGCCAGCAGGACTACAGGGGGTGCCTATGGCTACACCTTC. It specifies CASRTTGGAYGYTF.

The chain employs TRBV6-1 and TRBJ1-2, with 7 bases that match TRBD1. CDR3 size: 13 residues. The V gene's germline CDR1 is MNHNS and CDR2 SASEGT. Trimming cost V 10 bases and J 3 bases; bases outside gene matches: 8. The CDR3 DNA reads as TGTGCCACCTCGACAGGGCGCGACTATGGCTACACCTTC. Its protein is CATSTGRDYGYTF.

The chain is built from TRBV5-8 and TRBJ1-2; no clear D. V dropped 4 bases and J dropped 2 bases, with 12 bases sitting between them. Germline CDR1 is SGHTS and CDR2 is YDEGEE. The CDR3 has 14 residues. CDR3 residues: CASSRLARNYGYTF. In DNA, the CDR3 is TGTGCCAGCAGCCGCCTCGCCAGAAACTATGGCTACACCTTC.

The V and J genes are TRBV6-5 and TRBJ2-4; no firm D call. The CDR3 is made up of 15 amino acids. V gave up 4 bases and J gave up 0 bases, with 10 bases separating them. Germline CDR1 and CDR2: MNHEY and SVGAGI. The CDR3 bases are TGTGCCAGCAGTTCTCCTAGAGAAGCCAAAAACATTCAGTACTTC. Its protein is CASSSPREAKNIQYF.

The rearrangement uses TRBV2 and TRBJ1-5; 8 nucleotides align to TRBD1. V lost 8 bases to trimming and J lost 7 bases; unmatched junction nucleotides: 10. Per the germline V gene, CDR1 is SNHLY and CDR2 is FYNNEI. The CDR3 spans 14 residues. The CDR3 reads CASSGQASWQPQHF. CDR3 DNA sequence: TGTGCCAGCTCGGGACAGGCCAGTTGGCAGCCCCAGCATTTT.

V usage is TRBV7-8 and J usage is TRBJ2-3, with 11 bases that match TRBD2. The CDR3 consists of 17 residues. The V and J ends lost 5 bases and 2 bases, in that order; junction bases with no gene match: 9. The germline gives CDR1 SGHVS, CDR2 FQNEAQ. The CDR3 reads CASSLLGLAETTDTQYF. The CDR3 DNA follows: TGTGCCAGCAGCCTGCTGGGACTAGCGGAGACCACAGATACGCAGTATTTT.

This chain links TRBV5-1 with TRBJ2-3, with D possibly being TRBD1 (5 bases). V was cut by 2 bases and J by 4 bases, with 11 bases left in between. CDR1 is SGHRS, CDR2 YFSETQ, per germline. The CDR3 contains 14 residues. The CDR3 reads CASSLQDPPDTQYF. The CDR3 DNA follows: TGCGCCAGCAGCTTACAGGACCCTCCAGATACGCAGTATTTT.

The table lists this clone with a count of one. This sample includes further DNA sequences coding for the same CDR3. The CDR3 is CASSQSGTSNYGYTF. The DNA of the CDR3 is TGTGCCAGTAGTCAAAGTGGGACATCCAACTATGGCTACACCTTC. This chain joins TRBV6-4 and TRBJ1-2, with D possibly being TRBD1 (6 bases). The CDR3 contains 15 residues. Germline V gives CDR1 MRHNA, CDR2 SNTAGT. V was clipped by 9 bases and J by 2 bases, with 19 bases between them.

Of note for this clone: At one of its ends the junction is not consistent with the germline gene, which may arise from a read error. The V and J genes are TRBV9 and TRBJ1-4, with 10 positions matching TRBD1. Germline V gene lookup returns CDR1 SGDLS and CDR2 YYNGEE. The CDR3 length is 15 residues. CDR3 sequence (DNA): TGTGCCAGCGGCGTTCGGACAGGGGGTAATGAAAAACTGTTTTTT. Protein sequence: CASGVRTGGNEKLFF.

The rearrangement links TRBV5-1 to TRBJ2-3; D unresolved. Germline assignment: CDR1 SGHRS and CDR2 YFSETQ. There are 13 residues in the CDR3. V was trimmed by 4 bases and J by 1 base, leaving 7 bases between them. CDR3 in amino acids: CASSAERTDTQYF. Here the CDR3 DNA reads TGCGCCAGCAGCGCGGAGCGCACAGATACGCAGTATTTT.

This clone has more than one count but fewer than ten. V and J are TRBV2 and TRBJ1-2; TRBD1 might be the D (5 bases). V was pared by 11 bases and J by 8 bases, with 21 bases between. Per germline, CDR1 SNHLY and CDR2 FYNNEI. The CDR3 loop spans 13 amino acids. The CDR3 nucleotides are TGTGCCGTCGTAGGCAGGGAGGTACGGGGCTACACCTTC. Translation: CAVVGREVRGYTF.

The chain has TRBV30 and TRBJ1-2; 7 bases are a match to TRBD1. The CDR3 contains 13 residues. V gave up 2 bases and J gave up 6 bases; unmatched junction bases: 6. Germline V gene data show CDR1 as GTSNPN and CDR2 as SVGIG (reference sequence). The chain's CDR3 is CAWSTTGRDGYTF. As DNA, the CDR3 is TGTGCCTGGAGTACGACAGGGCGGGATGGCTACACCTTC.

The rearrangement joins TRBV6-4 to TRBJ2-3; TRBD1 agrees at 10 bases. Germline CDR1 MRHNA, CDR2 SNTAGT. J was trimmed by 1 base and V by 5 bases; bases with no gene match: 6. The CDR3 covers 16 residues. CDR3 protein: CASSPTGTGGTDTQYF. The CDR3, as DNA: TGTGCCAGCAGTCCGACCGGGACAGGGGGCACAGATACGCAGTATTTT.

A note on this clone: Mismatch with germline at one junction end may stem from a read error. The chain couples TRBV7-9 to TRBJ2-1, with D tentatively TRBD2 (5 bases). The CDR3 is 16 amino acids. Germline V gene data show CDR1 as SEHNR and CDR2 as FQNEAQ (reference sequence). The CDR3 protein is CSSSPYQGLSYNEQFF. In DNA form, the CDR3 reads TGTTCCAGCAGCCCTTACCAAGGACTTTCCTACAATGAGCAGTTCTTC.

This clone has more than one count but fewer than ten. This sequence joins TRBV10-3 and TRBJ2-7; TRBD2 agrees at 10 bases. The germline V gene encodes CDR1 ENHRY and CDR2 SYGVKD. This CDR3 comprises 20 residues. Trimming cost V 3 bases and J 0 bases; bases outside gene matches: 17. The CDR3 loop is CAISERAGGPFRNLSYEQYF. DNA of the CDR3: TGTGCCATCAGTGAAAGAGCGGGGGGGCCGTTTAGAAACCTCTCCTACGAGCAGTACTTC.

In this sample, this clone turned up once. V is TRBV30 and J is TRBJ1-4, with 7 bases lining up with TRBD1. In germline, CDR1 is GTSNPN, CDR2 SVGIG (reference sequence). The trim removed 2 bases at V and 6 bases at J, leaving 3 bases unmatched. CDR3 length: 13 residues. The CDR3 here is CAWSRQGYEKLFF. For the CDR3, the DNA is TGTGCCTGGAGTCGACAGGGCTATGAAAAACTGTTTTTT.

The chain couples TRBV9 to TRBJ2-7; a weak D match, TRBD1 (6 bases). V shed 3 bases and J shed 3 bases, with 10 bases lying between them. The CDR3 sequence is 13 residues long. Looked up from germline, CDR1 is SGDLS and CDR2 is YYNGEE. The CDR3 sequence is CASSERGSYEQYF. CDR3 in DNA: TGTGCCAGCAGCGAGAGGGGGAGCTACGAGCAGTACTTC.

This chain connects TRBV19 to TRBJ1-2; D may be TRBD1 (6 bases). V gave up 5 bases and J gave up 7 bases, with 14 bases separating them. The CDR3 is made up of 13 amino acids. CDR1 and CDR2 from the germline V gene are LNHDA and SQIVND (reference sequence). CDR3 DNA: TGTGCCAGTAGTCTACAGGGCAGGGGTGGCTACACCTTC. Its translation is CASSLQGRGGYTF.